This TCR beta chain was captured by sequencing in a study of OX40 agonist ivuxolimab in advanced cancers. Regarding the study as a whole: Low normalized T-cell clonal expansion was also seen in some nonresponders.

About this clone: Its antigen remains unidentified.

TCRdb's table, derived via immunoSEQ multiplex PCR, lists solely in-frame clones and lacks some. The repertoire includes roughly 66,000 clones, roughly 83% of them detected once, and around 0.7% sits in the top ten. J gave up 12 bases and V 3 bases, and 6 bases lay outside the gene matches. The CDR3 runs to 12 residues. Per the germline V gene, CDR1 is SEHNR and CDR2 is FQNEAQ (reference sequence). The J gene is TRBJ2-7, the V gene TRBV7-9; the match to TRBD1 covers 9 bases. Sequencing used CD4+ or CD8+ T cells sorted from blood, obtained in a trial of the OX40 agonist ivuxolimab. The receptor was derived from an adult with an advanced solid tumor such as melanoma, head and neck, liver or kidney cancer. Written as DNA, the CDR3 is TGTGCCAGCAGCTTGGGTCCGGGACAGGGGTACTTC. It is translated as CASSLGPGQGYF.